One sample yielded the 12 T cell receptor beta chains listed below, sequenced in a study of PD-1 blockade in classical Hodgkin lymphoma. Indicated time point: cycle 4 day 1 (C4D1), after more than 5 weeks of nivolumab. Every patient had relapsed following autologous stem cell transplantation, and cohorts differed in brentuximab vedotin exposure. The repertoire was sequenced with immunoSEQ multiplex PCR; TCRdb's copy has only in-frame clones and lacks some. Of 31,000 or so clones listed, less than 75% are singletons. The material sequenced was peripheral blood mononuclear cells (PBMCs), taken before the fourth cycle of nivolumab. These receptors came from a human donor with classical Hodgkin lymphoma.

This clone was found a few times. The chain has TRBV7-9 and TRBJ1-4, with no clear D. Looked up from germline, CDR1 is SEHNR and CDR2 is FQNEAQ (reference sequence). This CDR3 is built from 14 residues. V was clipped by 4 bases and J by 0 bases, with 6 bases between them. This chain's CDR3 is CASSSRSTNEKLFF. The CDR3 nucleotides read TGTGCCAGCAGCTCCAGATCAACTAATGAAAAACTGTTTTTT.

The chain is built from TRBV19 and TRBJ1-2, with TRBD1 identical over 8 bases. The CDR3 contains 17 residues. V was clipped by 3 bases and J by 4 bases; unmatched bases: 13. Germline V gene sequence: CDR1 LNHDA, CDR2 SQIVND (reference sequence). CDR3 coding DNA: TGTGCCAGTAGTATCCCCTCAGGGGGCGCCGGGATCTATGGCTACACCTTC. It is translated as CASSIPSGGAGIYGYTF.

CDR3 amino acids: CAISVGETQYF. Here the CDR3 DNA reads TGTGCCATCAGTGTTGGAGAGACCCAGTACTTC. This chain connects TRBV10-3 to TRBJ2-5; D is ambiguous. V dropped 4 bases and J dropped 4 bases, with 4 bases sitting between them. CDR1 ENHRY and CDR2 SYGVKD come from the germline V gene. CDR3 length equals 11 residues.

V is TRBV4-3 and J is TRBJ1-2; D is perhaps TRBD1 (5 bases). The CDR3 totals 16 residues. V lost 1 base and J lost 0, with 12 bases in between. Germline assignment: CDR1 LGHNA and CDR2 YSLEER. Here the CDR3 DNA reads TGCGCCAGCAGCCAAGGTTTCTCAGGGACTAACTATGGCTACACCTTC. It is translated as CASSQGFSGTNYGYTF.

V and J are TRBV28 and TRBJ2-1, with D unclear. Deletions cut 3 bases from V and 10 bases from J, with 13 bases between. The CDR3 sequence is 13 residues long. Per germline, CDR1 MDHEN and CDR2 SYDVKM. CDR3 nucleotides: TGTGCCAGCAGTTTTGCAGGATTCTGGGAGCAGTTCTTC. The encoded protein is CASSFAGFWEQFF. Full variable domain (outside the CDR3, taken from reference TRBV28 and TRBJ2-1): DVKVTQSSRYLVKRTGEKVFLECVQDMDHENMFWYRQDPGLGLRLIYFSYDVKMKEKGDIPEGYSVSREKKERFSLILESASTNQTSMYLCASSFAGFWEQFFGPGTRLTVL.

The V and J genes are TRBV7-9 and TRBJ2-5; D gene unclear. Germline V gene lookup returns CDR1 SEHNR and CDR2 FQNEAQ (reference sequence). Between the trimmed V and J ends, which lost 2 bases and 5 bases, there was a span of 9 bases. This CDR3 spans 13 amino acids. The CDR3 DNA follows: TGTGCCAGCAGCTTACCTGTGGGGGAGACCCAGTACTTC. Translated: CASSLPVGETQYF. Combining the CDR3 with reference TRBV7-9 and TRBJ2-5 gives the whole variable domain DTGVSQNPRHKITKRGQNVTFRCDPISEHNRLYWYRQTLGQGPEFLTYFQNEAQLEKSRLLSDRFSAERPKGSFSTLEIQRTEQGDSAMYLCASSLPVGETQYFGPGTRLLVL.

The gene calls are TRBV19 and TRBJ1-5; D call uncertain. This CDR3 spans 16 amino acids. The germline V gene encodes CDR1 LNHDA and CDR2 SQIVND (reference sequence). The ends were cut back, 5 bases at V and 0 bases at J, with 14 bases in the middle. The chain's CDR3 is CASSPRRRGSNQPQHF. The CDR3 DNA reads TGTGCCAGTAGTCCCAGACGCCGGGGTAGCAATCAGCCCCAGCATTTT.

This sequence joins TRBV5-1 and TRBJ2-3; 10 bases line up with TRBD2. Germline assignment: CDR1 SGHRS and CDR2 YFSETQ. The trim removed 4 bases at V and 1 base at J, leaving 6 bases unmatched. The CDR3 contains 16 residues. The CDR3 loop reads CASSVPTSGGTDTQYF. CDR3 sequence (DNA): TGCGCCAGCAGCGTCCCAACTAGCGGGGGCACAGATACGCAGTATTTT.

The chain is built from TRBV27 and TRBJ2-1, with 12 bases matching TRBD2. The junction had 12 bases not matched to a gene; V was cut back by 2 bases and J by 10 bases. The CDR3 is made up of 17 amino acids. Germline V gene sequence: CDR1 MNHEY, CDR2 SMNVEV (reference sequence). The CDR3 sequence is CASSLSQASGGAREQFF. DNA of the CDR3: TGTGCCAGCAGTTTAAGCCAAGCTAGCGGGGGGGCTCGAGAGCAGTTCTTC.

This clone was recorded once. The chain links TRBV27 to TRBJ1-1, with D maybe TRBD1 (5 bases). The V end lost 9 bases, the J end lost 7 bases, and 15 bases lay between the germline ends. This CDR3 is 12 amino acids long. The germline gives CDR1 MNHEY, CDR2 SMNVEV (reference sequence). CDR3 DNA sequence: TGTGCCAGTTGGGGCAGGTTTTATGAAGCTTTCTTT. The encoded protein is CASWGRFYEAFF.

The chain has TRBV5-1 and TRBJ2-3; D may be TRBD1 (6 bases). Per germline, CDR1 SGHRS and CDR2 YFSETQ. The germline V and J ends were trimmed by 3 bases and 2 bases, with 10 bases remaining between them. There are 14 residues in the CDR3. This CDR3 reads CASSYRDNTDTQYF. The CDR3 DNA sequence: TGCGCCAGCAGCTACCGGGACAACACAGATACGCAGTATTTT.

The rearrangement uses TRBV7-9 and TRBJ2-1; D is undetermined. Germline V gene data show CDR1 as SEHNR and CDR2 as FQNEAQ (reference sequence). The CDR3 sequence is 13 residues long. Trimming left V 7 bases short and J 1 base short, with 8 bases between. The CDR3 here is CASTEGSYNEQFF. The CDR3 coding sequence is TGTGCCAGCACCGAAGGGTCCTACAATGAGCAGTTCTTC.